The present T cell receptor beta chain was sequenced within a study of cytomegalovirus exposure and HLA in healthy donors. Study at large: Early release data held 75 million to 90 million unique TCRs from HLA-typed donors.

Overall study results and limits: Certain sequence variants were highly shared and formed a cluster, and this cluster was likely a sequencing artifact. Analysis performed later found roughly 17,000 TCR beta sequences associated with HLA alleles at 0.05 false discovery rate. It was confirmed in vitro that a few of the CMV-associated chains were specific for CMV antigens.

Germline lookup yields CDR1 PRHDT and CDR2 FYEKMQ (reference sequence). The CDR3 is 16 residues long. Trimming at V came to 2 bases and at J to 7 bases, leaving 8 bases not matched to a gene. Use of 60 Vbeta and 13 Jbeta primers characterized the PCR. Only in-frame clones appear in the TCRdb table, and some are missing; sequencing was by immunoSEQ multiplex PCR. The sample shows fewer than 200,000 clones, over 70% of them seen only once. Remarks on this clone: Its antigen is not identified.

The material sequenced was PBMCs. The V gene is TRBV13, the J gene TRBJ1-6; TRBD1 agrees at 7 bases. This TCR came from a young man in good health and CMV-seronegative. The CDR3 sequence is CASSLSPGGRNSPLHF. CDR3 nucleotides: TGTGCCAGCAGCTTAAGCCCAGGGGGAAGGAATTCACCCCTCCACTTT.